This T cell receptor beta chain appears in the sequencing data of a study of CD4 T cells in relation to SARS-CoV-2 and coronaviruses (dated by TCRdb to about 2021). General notes on the study: The ViraFEST assay cultured PBMCs with antigen for more than nine days, then sequenced TCR beta CDR3s to find antigen-specific clonal expansions. The study assessed, at the TCR clonotype level, memory CD4+ T cell crossreactivity between SARS-CoV-2 and common cold coronavirus spike proteins. Shared crossreactive spike epitopes were mapped to their HLA restriction using patient-derived lymphoblastoid cell lines. The Adaptive Biotechnologies TCR-sequencing kit was used for samples from a few pre-COVID donors and for the naive versus memory experiments, whereas the other data were Illumina-based. The negative reference condition was either a culture with an HIV-1 Nef peptide pool or a culture with no peptide. Expansion assays from other donors in the study were sequenced with a different, Illumina-based TCR-beta assay. Study-wide findings and limitations: Since the crossreactivity analysis centred on spike protein, crossreactivity against other viral proteins was not assessed. Significantly weaker SARS-CoV-2-driven expansion was shown by crossreactive clones than by monoreactive clones, consistent with antigenic imprinting. Pre-pandemic and post-infection samples were not both contributed by any donor, so tracing of the source of pre-existing responses was limited. Memory CD4+ clonotypes crossrecognizing SARS-CoV-2 and at least one common cold coronavirus spike were found in 60% to 70% of donors. The study was constrained by small numbers of patients and of tested TCRs.

CD4+ T cells from unexposed donors were collected before the COVID-19 pandemic (2011-2018). After approximately 11 days of culture, CD4+ T cells were isolated with the EasySep CD4+ T cell isolation kit. As cell number allowed, CD4+ T cells from unexposed donors were tested for reactivity to SARS-CoV-2 S and N and to four common cold coronavirus spike pools. PBMCs were cultured at under 2.5 million per well in IMDM supplemented with roughly 5% human AB serum and 10 IU/ml IL-2. Half of the culture medium was replaced with fresh IL-2-containing medium on days 3 and 7. Triplicate replicate wells were generally used for each peptide culture condition. Leukapheresis product for the unexposed donors was purchased commercially. Ficoll-Paque PLUS gradient centrifugation was used to isolate PBMCs from leukapheresis product or whole blood. The PBMCs went either fresh into the expansion assay or into cryopreservation at -140 degrees C. The QIAamp Micro DNA Kit was used to extract genomic DNA from the CD4+ T cells.

Libraries were made using the immunoSEQ multiplex PCR assay. Per the authors' processing: During preprocessing, nonproductive sequences were discarded, as were any CDR3s that did not begin with C, did not end with F or W, or were shorter than 7 amino acids. The MANAFEST web app was used to call antigen-specific clonotypes on the basis of expansion compared with the reference and with other culture wells. A clone was considered positive if the clone showed significant expansion compared with the reference culture in 2 of 3 replicate wells at an FDR below 0.05. A further requirement for positive clones was significant expansion compared with all other tandem wells, along with an odds ratio above 5. CDR3 homology was quantified as pairwise Levenshtein distance, calculated with the stringdist R package after three terminal residues were trimmed from each end. TCRdb holds this immuneACCESS table with in-frame rearrangements only. Some clones are missing; in checked studies, unresolved V genes explain under half, and the rest has no known cause. V, J and clone size derive from that table, while D and trimming were established from the DNA sequence. Within this sample are 20,000 to 25,000 clones, with about 70% of them counted one time only. In total, the top ten clones hold about 11% of the sample.

With respect to this clone: Which antigen it targets is not known. Per-base quality was not reported, and no clone a single base away is much larger than it.

Counted from cysteine to phenylalanine, this CDR3 has 14 amino acids. The sequence is cut down to CDR3 DNA, 42 bases in frame from base 1. CDR1 is given as SGHRS and CDR2 as YFSETQ, both from the germline V gene. V is clipped by 6 bases and J by 3 bases, and the sequence between their germline boundaries is 10 bases long. The sequence is built from TRBV5-1 and TRBJ2-6; the D gene identity is not certain. Sequencing input: CD4+ T cells from PBMCs, cultured in vitro. The receptor's source is a human donor in good health. The DNA is TGCGCCAGCAACCCCAATGTTGGGGCCAACGTCCTGACTTTC. It translates to CASNPNVGANVLTF.